In its sample, the clone carrying this T cell receptor beta chain was seen many times. This record comes from a study of T cells after yellow fever vaccination. Universal primer sites and UMIs were introduced during 5'RACE template-switching synthesis of TCR cDNA. TCRdb re-called the 5' RACE reads with MiXCR, one entry per CDR3 protein. The sample includes under 20,000 distinct CDR3 sequences, about 3.8% of them seen just once. Trimming took off 7 bases at V and 8 bases at J, with 12 bases between the two ends. The CDR3 extends over 11 amino acids. Germline V CDR1 and CDR2: SQVTM, ANQGSEA. This sequence joins TRBV29-1 and TRBJ2-1; D is unclear. The source material was PBMCs, either bulk or a sorted T-cell subset (CD4+, CD8+, memory, or dextramer-sorted; not recorded which), sampled 15 days after the yellow fever booster vaccination. The TCR comes from a man aged 25 to 45 who received the YFV17D yellow fever vaccine. CDR3 DNA: TGCAGCGCGGACCAGGTCCATGAGCAGTTCTTC. Its protein product is CSADQVHEQFF.